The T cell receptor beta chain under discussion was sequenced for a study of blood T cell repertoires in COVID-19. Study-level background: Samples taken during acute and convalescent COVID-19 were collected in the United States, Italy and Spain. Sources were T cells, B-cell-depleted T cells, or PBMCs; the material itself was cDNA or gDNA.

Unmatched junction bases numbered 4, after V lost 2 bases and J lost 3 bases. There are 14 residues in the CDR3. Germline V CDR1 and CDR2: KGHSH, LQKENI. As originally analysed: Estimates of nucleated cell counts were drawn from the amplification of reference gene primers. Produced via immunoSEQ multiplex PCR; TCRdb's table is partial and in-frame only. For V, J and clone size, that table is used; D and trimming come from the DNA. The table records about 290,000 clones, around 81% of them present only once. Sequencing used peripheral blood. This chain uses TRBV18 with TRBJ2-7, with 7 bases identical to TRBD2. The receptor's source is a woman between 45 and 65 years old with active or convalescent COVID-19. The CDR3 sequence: CASSPSGMGYEQYF. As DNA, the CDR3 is TGTGCCAGCTCACCAAGCGGGATGGGCTACGAGCAGTACTTC.